These T cell receptor beta chains were read from a single sample in a study of T cell responses to AZD1222 COVID-19 vaccine. Sequenced by immunoSEQ multiplex PCR; TCRdb stores in-frame clones only, minus some. This sample has under 100,000 clones; more than 70% occur once, and the top ten carry 2.8%. The sample was peripheral blood, taken on day 0 of AZD1222 vaccination. All receptors derive from an adult in good health. CDR3s include the opening cysteine and the closing phenylalanine or tryptophan. Each record gives: V gene, D gene, clone size, J gene, CDR3 protein, CDR3 DNA. The D gene is left open where the match is weak. Where a row states a size, it is once, few, many or the class of an expanded clone; other rows omit it.

TRBV5-1,TRBD1,-,TRBJ1-5,CASSTGQDSNQPQHF,TGCGCCAGCAGCACGGGACAGGATAGCAATCAGCCCCAGCATTTT
TRBV9,-,few,TRBJ2-2,CASRAQSAAGELFF,TGTGCCAGCAGGGCCCAATCAGCGGCCGGGGAGCTGTTTTTT
TRBV11-1,TRBD2,-,TRBJ2-7,CASSVTSGVTYEQYF,TGTGCCAGCAGCGTCACTAGCGGGGTTACCTACGAGCAGTACTTC
TRBV6-4,-,-,TRBJ2-1,CASSDSRYNEQFF,TGTGCCAGCAGTGACTCCAGATACAATGAGCAGTTCTTC
TRBV18,-,-,TRBJ1-5,CASSPSGAYSNQPQHF,TGTGCCAGCTCACCATCCGGGGCCTATAGCAATCAGCCCCAGCATTTT
TRBV7-9,-,-,TRBJ2-3,CASKAADTQYF,TGTGCCAGTAAGGCGGCAGATACGCAGTATTTT
TRBV9,-,-,TRBJ2-3,CASSPGADTQYF,TGTGCCAGCAGCCCTGGGGCAGATACGCAGTATTTT
TRBV4-2,-,few,TRBJ2-1,CASSQVVRDEQFF,TGTGCCAGCAGCCAAGTGGTCCGAGATGAGCAGTTCTTC
TRBV4-1,-,-,TRBJ2-5,CASSQEASSQTQYF,TGCGCCAGCAGCCAAGAAGCTAGCAGCCAGACCCAGTACTTC
TRBV9,-,-,TRBJ2-1,CATGRGGNSYNEQFF,TGTGCCACAGGAAGGGGGGGCAACTCCTACAATGAGCAGTTCTTC
TRBV7-6,TRBD1,-,TRBJ1-3,CASSTGTGAGNTIYF,TGTGCCAGCAGCACCGGGACAGGGGCTGGAAACACCATATATTTT
TRBV28,TRBD1,-,TRBJ1-1,CASTQTGGWAFF,TGTGCCAGCACCCAAACAGGGGGCTGGGCTTTCTTT
TRBV9,-,-,TRBJ1-1,CASSVTGARDTEAFF,TGTGCCAGCAGCGTGACCGGGGCGCGGGACACTGAAGCTTTCTTT
TRBV5-4,-,-,TRBJ1-2,CASSTQQGRGYGYTF,TGTGCCAGCAGCACGCAACAGGGACGGGGCTATGGCTACACCTTC
TRBV27,-,-,TRBJ1-4,CASSSGRPRTNEKLFF,TGTGCCAGCAGCTCGGGCCGACCCCGCACTAATGAAAAACTGTTTTTT
TRBV10-3,-,-,TRBJ1-1,CATSGGVIRAFF,TGTGCCACCTCGGGGGGGGTGATAAGGGCTTTCTTT
TRBV7-9,TRBD1,-,TRBJ2-3,CASSLSFWIDRGFTDTQYF,TGTGCCAGCAGCTTAAGCTTTTGGATTGACAGGGGGTTCACAGATACGCAGTATTTT
TRBV12-3/TRBV12-4,-,-,TRBJ1-1,CASVPGVGTEAFF,TGTGCCAGCGTTCCGGGGGTAGGGACTGAAGCTTTCTTT
TRBV5-4,TRBD2,-,TRBJ2-3,CASSVPGLAGGPSTDTQYF,TGTGCCAGCAGCGTCCCGGGACTAGCGGGGGGGCCTAGCACAGATACGCAGTATTTT
TRBV7-8,TRBD2,once,TRBJ2-2,CASSTGLAGSGGELFF,TGTGCCAGCAGCACGGGACTAGCGGGGTCGGGGGGGGAGCTGTTTTTT
TRBV3-1/TRBV3-2,-,-,TRBJ2-6,CASSQVSRGRGANVLTF,TGTGCCAGCAGCCAAGTGTCCAGGGGCAGGGGGGCCAACGTCCTGACTTTC
TRBV9,TRBD1,-,TRBJ1-1,CASSRTGSPGTEAFF,TGTGCCAGCAGTAGGACAGGTTCTCCGGGCACTGAAGCTTTCTTT
TRBV28,-,-,TRBJ1-3,CASSLRSSGNTIYF,TGTGCCAGCAGTTTAAGGAGCTCTGGAAACACCATATATTTT
TRBV12-5,-,-,TRBJ2-3,CASAPGQGYYTDTQYF,TGTGCTAGTGCCCCCGGGCAGGGCTACTACACAGATACGCAGTATTTT
TRBV13,-,once,TRBJ2-7,CASSLSGYEQYF,TGTGCCAGCAGCTTAAGCGGTTACGAGCAGTACTTC
TRBV18,-,few,TRBJ1-3,CASSVTGLSGNTIYF,TGTGCCAGCTCCGTGACAGGCCTCTCTGGAAACACCATATATTTT
TRBV6-6,-,-,TRBJ2-7,CASRTDSYEQYF,TGTGCCAGCAGAACAGACTCCTACGAGCAGTACTTC
TRBV5-5,-,-,TRBJ1-2,CASNLGQKGYTF,TGTGCCAGCAACCTTGGACAGAAGGGCTACACCTTC
TRBV14,-,-,TRBJ1-1,CASSQGAGLNTEAFF,TGTGCCAGCAGCCAAGGGGCTGGGCTGAACACTGAAGCTTTCTTT
TRBV11-2,-,-,TRBJ2-7,CASSLDVTVSYEQYF,TGTGCCAGCAGCTTAGATGTGACGGTCTCCTACGAGCAGTACTTC
TRBV2,-,-,TRBJ1-5,CASSDSLRGNQPQHF,TGTGCCAGCAGTGATAGTCTGAGAGGCAATCAGCCCCAGCATTTT
TRBV18,TRBD1,-,TRBJ1-3,CASSPGTGGHTIYF,TGTGCCAGCTCACCCGGGACAGGGGGCCACACCATATATTTT
TRBV30,-,-,TRBJ1-2,CAWTGSRLYGYTF,TGTGCCTGGACAGGGAGTAGGCTCTATGGCTACACCTTC
TRBV19,-,-,TRBJ2-7,CASSIDLPSSYEQYF,TGTGCCAGTAGTATAGATCTTCCGAGCTCCTACGAGCAGTACTTC
TRBV28,-,-,TRBJ1-1,CASSLFSEGRGARNTEAFF,TGTGCCAGCAGTTTATTTTCGGAGGGGAGGGGCGCAAGGAACACTGAAGCTTTCTTT
TRBV6-4,-,-,TRBJ1-5,CASSDEVNQPQHF,TGTGCCAGCAGTGACGAGGTGAATCAGCCCCAGCATTTT
TRBV5-6,-,-,TRBJ1-6,CASSLGGASQNSPLHF,TGTGCCAGCAGCTTGGGGGGGGCCTCCCAGAATTCACCCCTCCACTTT
TRBV6-8,-,few,TRBJ2-7,CASRVGRRPLYEQYF,TGTGCCAGCAGGGTAGGGAGGCGGCCCCTCTACGAGCAGTACTTC
TRBV29-1,TRBD2,-,TRBJ2-1,CSVPLAGGFRNEQFF,TGCAGCGTTCCGCTAGCGGGGGGGTTCAGGAATGAGCAGTTCTTC
TRBV5-5,-,-,TRBJ2-7,CASSRQISYEQYF,TGTGCCAGCAGCCGACAGATATCCTACGAGCAGTACTTC
TRBV6-5,-,-,TRBJ1-2,CACRAPPYGYTF,TGTGCCTGCAGGGCCCCCCCCTATGGCTACACCTTC
TRBV29-1,TRBD2,-,TRBJ2-3,CSVEDGRGGTDTQYF,TGCAGCGTTGAAGATGGGCGGGGGGGCACAGATACGCAGTATTTT
TRBV5-4,-,-,TRBJ1-4,CASSFGGDGEKLFF,TGTGCCAGCAGCTTCGGGGGTGACGGTGAAAAACTGTTTTTT
TRBV25-1,-,-,TRBJ2-5,CASSDTTLRRETQYF,TGTGCCAGCAGTGACACGACTCTCCGACGGGAGACCCAGTACTTC
TRBV12-3/TRBV12-4,-,-,TRBJ1-1,CASSLASGTEAFF,TGTGCCAGCAGTTTAGCGTCAGGGACTGAAGCTTTCTTT
TRBV5-1,TRBD1,-,TRBJ2-5,CASSLGQGVRETQYF,TGCGCCAGCAGCTTGGGGCAGGGGGTAAGAGAGACCCAGTACTTC
TRBV28,-,-,TRBJ1-6,CASRGTRGNSPLHF,TGTGCCAGCAGAGGGACTAGGGGGAATTCACCCCTCCACTTT
TRBV9,-,-,TRBJ1-5,CASSVGGLGQPQHF,TGTGCCAGCAGTGTTGGAGGGTTGGGTCAGCCCCAGCATTTT
TRBV5-1,-,-,TRBJ1-6,CASSLGGGGSPLHF,TGCGCCAGCAGCTTAGGAGGGGGAGGCTCACCCCTCCACTTT
TRBV11-3,TRBD2,once,TRBJ2-5,CASSSRLAGGQETQYF,TGTGCCAGCAGCTCCCGACTAGCGGGGGGACAAGAGACCCAGTACTTC
TRBV10-2,-,-,TRBJ2-1,CAAQGFDEQFF,TGCGCCGCACAGGGTTTCGATGAGCAGTTCTTC
TRBV3-1/TRBV3-2,-,-,TRBJ2-5,CASSQLGAQETQYF,TGTGCCAGCAGCCAACTGGGCGCACAGGAGACCCAGTACTTC
TRBV6-5,-,-,TRBJ1-2,CASSQTPGNGYTF,TGTGCCAGCAGTCAAACGCCAGGGAATGGCTACACCTTC